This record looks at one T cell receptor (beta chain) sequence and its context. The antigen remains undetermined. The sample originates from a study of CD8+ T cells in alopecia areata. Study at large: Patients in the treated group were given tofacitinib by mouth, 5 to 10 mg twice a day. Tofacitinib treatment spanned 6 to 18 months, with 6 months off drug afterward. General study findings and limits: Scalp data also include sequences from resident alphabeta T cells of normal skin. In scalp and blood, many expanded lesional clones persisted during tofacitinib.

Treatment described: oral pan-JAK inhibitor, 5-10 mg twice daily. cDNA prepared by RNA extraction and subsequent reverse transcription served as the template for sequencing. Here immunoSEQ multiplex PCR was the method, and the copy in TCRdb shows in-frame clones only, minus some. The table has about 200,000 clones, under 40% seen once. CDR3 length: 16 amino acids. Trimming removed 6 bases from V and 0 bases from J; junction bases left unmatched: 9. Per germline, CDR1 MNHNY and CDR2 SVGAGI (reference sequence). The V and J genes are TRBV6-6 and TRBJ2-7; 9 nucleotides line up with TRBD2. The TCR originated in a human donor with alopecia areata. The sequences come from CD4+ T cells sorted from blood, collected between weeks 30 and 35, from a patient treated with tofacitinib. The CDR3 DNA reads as TGTGCCAGCAGCCTCCCACTACTAGCGGGCTCCTACGAGCAGTACTTC. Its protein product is CASSLPLLAGSYEQYF.